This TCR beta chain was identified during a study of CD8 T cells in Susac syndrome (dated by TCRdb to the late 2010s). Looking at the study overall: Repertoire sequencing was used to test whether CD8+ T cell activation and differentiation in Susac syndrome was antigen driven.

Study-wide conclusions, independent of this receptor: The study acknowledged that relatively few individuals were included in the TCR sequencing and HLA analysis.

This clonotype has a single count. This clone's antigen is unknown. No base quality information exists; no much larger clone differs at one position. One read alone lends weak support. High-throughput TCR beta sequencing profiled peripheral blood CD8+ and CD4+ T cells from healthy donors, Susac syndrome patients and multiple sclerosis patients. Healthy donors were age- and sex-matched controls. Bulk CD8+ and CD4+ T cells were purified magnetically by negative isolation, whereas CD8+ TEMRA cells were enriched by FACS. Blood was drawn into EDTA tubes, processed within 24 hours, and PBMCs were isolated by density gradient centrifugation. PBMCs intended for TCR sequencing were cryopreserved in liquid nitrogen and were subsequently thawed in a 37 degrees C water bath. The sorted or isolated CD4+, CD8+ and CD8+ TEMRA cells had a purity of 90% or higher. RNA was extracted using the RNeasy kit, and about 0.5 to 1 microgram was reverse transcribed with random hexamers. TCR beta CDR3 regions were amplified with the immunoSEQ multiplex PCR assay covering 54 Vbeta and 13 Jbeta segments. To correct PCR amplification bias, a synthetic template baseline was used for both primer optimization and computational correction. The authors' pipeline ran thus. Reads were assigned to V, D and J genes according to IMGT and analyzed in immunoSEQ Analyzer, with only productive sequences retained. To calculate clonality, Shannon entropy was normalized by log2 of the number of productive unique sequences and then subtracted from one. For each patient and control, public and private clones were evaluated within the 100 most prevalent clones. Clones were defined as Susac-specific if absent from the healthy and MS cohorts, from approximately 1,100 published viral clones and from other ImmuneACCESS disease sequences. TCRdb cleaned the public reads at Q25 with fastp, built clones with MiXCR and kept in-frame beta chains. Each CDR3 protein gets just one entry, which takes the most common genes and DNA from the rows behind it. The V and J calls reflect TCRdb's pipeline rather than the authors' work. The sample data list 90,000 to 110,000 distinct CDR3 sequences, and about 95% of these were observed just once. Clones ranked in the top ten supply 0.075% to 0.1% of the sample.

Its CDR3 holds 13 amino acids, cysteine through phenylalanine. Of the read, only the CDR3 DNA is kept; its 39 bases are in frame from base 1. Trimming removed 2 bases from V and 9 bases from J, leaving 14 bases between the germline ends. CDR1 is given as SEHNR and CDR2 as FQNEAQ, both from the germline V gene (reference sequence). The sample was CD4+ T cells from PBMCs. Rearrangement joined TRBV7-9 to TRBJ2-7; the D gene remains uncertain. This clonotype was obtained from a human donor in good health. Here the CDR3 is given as CASSLTLGGRQYF. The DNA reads TGTGCCAGCAGCTTAACACTTGGTGGGCGGCAGTACTTC.